What follows is one T cell receptor beta chain and its context. Its antigen remains undetermined. Per-base quality was not reported, and no clone a single base away is much larger than it. The data derive from a study of T cell responses to AZD1222 COVID-19 vaccine (dated by TCRdb to about 2021). About the full investigation: AZD1222 recipients with second doses at about 4 weeks or about 12 weeks were pooled, because spike-specific TCR depth and breadth did not differ between schedules. A total of about 230 trial participants underwent TCR sequencing, of whom 200 to 220 received two doses of AZD1222 and about 26 received two doses of the MenACWY control vaccine. Trial participants were enrolled by age into 18-55, 56-69 and 70-plus year subgroups, with roughly 150, 30 and 60 TCR-sequenced participants respectively.

The CDR3 regions of human TCRbeta chains were analyzed by immunosequencing. In the source study's methods: Repertoire TCRs were checked for matches against a reference library of SARS-CoV-2-specific TCRs that had been generated using the MIRA antigen-specificity platform. Breadth meant the fraction of unique TCRs that were SARS-CoV-2-associated, whereas depth meant the fraction of total T cells that were SARS-CoV-2-associated. Using the MIRA data, each spike-specific TCR was mapped to the spike region that the TCR reacts to and placed in a CD4 or CD8 class. Log10-transformed breadth and depth values were compared by one-way ANOVA with Sidak's multiple comparisons tests. What TCRdb holds here is the immuneACCESS table cut down to in-frame rearrangements. Part of the clones is not present; checked against another copy, under half of the missing clones reflect an unresolved V gene, and the others are unexplained. V and J calls and clone size come straight from that table; D and trimming were deduced from the DNA. The sample yields around 71,000 clones; around four fifths were counted once. Together, the top ten hold around 2.8% of the sample.

The germline V end is reduced by 4 bases and the J end by 7 bases; junction bases left unmatched: 6. The CDR3 sequence holds 14 residues, the cysteine and phenylalanine included. Only CDR3 DNA is held: 42 bases, read in frame from base 1. CDR1 and CDR2, looked up from the germline V gene (reference sequence), are MNHEY and SMNVEV. This specimen's time point label, per the study, means: baseline before first vaccination. Samples from vaccinated people were obtained from the UK trials COV001 and COV002, which included a single-blind randomized controlled phase 2/3 trial of AZD1222 (ChAdOx1 nCoV-19) in healthy adults. Trial participant PBMC samples were collected at day 0 and day 28 after the second dose for TCRbeta chain sequencing. The full study reports these points: Spike-specific TCR breadth and depth rose significantly after two AZD1222 doses compared with day 0 and with MenACWY recipients. Participants were mostly white British and included more females than males, and it was suggested by the authors that clonal diversity may have been underestimated. In the small 56-69-year group, the increase in depth fell short of significance, most likely because of low power. Reportedly, close to half of the unique spike-specific TCRs recognized epitopes lying outside the regions that are mutated in the B.1.351 and B.1.1.7 variants. Because no day 14 peak-response samples were available, repertoires were characterized only after the peak T cell response. Only five to seven AZD1222 recipients were SARS-CoV-2 seropositive at baseline, limiting conclusions about previously exposed vaccinees. Vaccine-associated CD4 TCRs spanned the whole spike protein, with dominant responses in regions 160-218 and 743-854.

The rearranged chain carries TRBV27 and TRBJ1-2, with 10 bases matching TRBD1. This material consisted of peripheral blood, taken on day 0 of AZD1222 vaccination. The source of this sequence is an adult in good health. CDR3 protein: CASSSRQGASGYTF. The sequence in DNA is TGTGCCAGCAGTTCCCGACAGGGGGCGAGTGGCTACACCTTC.